This note documents a single T cell receptor (beta chain) sequence. The sample originates from a study of blood T cell repertoires in COVID-19. Libraries were prepared by immunoSEQ multiplex PCR; TCRdb keeps only in-frame clonotypes and omits some of them. The table lists 20,000 to 25,000 clones, more than 75% of them singletons. Germline CDR1 reads MNHNY; CDR2 reads SVGAGI (reference sequence). The CDR3 consists of 12 residues. Deletions cut 5 bases from V and 5 bases from J, with 9 bases between. The clonotype was recovered from a human donor with active COVID-19. The donor label of this sample is uncertain. The sequenced sample consisted of peripheral blood. The chain combines TRBV6-6 with TRBJ1-1, with a weak D call TRBD1 (6 bases). The CDR3 DNA reads TGTGCCAGCAGTGCAACAGGGACTGAAGCTTTCTTT. Its translation: CASSATGTEAFF.